This T cell receptor (beta chain) originates from a study of identical twins. Study-level findings and limits: Reduced insertions were recorded for abundant cord blood beta clonotypes, with no such pattern in memory repertoires.

Concerning this clonotype: Its antigen remains unidentified.

The V segment lost 4 bases and the J segment 3 bases; nucleotides outside the gene matches: 11. The CDR3 runs 20 residues. CDR1 is KGHDR, CDR2 SFDVKD, per germline. All of the donors were Caucasians in good health. MiXCR, applied by TCRdb to the 5' RACE reads, yields one record per CDR3 protein. This repertoire shows 1.5 million to 2 million distinct CDR3 sequences, about 30% found once; its top ten account for about 0.27%. The rearrangement joins TRBV24-1 to TRBJ2-1; 16 bases map to TRBD2. What was sequenced was cord blood. The sequence was collected from a newborn girl in good health. The CDR3 coding sequence is TGTGCCACCAGTGAAGTCGGGACTAGCGGGAGGGCCATAGACTACAATGAGCAGTTCTTC. Its translation: CATSEVGTSGRAIDYNEQFF.